Shown below are 23 T cell receptor beta chains from a single sample sequenced in a study of cytomegalovirus exposure and HLA in healthy donors. This PCR relied on a set of 60 Vbeta primers and 13 Jbeta primers. TCRdb's copy holds only in-frame clones and misses some; the assay was immunoSEQ multiplex PCR. Of approximately 160,000 clones in the sample, over 70% were seen once. The sequenced sample consisted of PBMCs. The source is a woman aged 40 to 50 in good health and CMV-seropositive.

The chain is built from TRBV12-5 and TRBJ1-1; 10 nucleotides match TRBD1. V lost 6 bases to trimming and J lost 6 bases; unmatched junction nucleotides: 7. CDR1 is LGHNT and CDR2 is FRNRAP in the germline V gene. CDR3 size: 14 residues. CDR3 loop: CASGGTGETSEAFF. The CDR3, as DNA: TGTGCTAGTGGAGGGACAGGGGAGACTTCTGAAGCTTTCTTT.

V and J are TRBV5-1 and TRBJ2-7; D is ambiguous. Germline V CDR1 and CDR2: SGHRS, YFSETQ. This CDR3 is 14 amino acids long. V was trimmed by 0 bases and J by 2 bases, leaving 9 bases between them. In nucleotides, the CDR3 is TGCGCCAGCAGCTTGGTAGCAGATACCTACGAGCAGTACTTC. Translated, it gives CASSLVADTYEQYF.

V is TRBV6-1 and J is TRBJ1-6; 9 positions agree with TRBD1. The germline gives CDR1 MNHNS, CDR2 SASEGT. The CDR3 has 16 amino acids. V shed 4 bases, J shed 13 bases, and the junction held 14 bases outside the gene matches. In DNA form, the CDR3 reads TGTGCCAGCAGTGCCGGACAGGGGCCCCCTGCGAAGCCCCTCCACTTT. Its protein is CASSAGQGPPAKPLHF.

J is TRBJ1-4 and V is TRBV4-1, with TRBD1 as a possible D gene (5 bases). This CDR3 region has 15 residues. From germline, CDR1 is MGHRA and CDR2 YSYEKL. V lost 0 bases to trimming and J lost 7 bases, with 12 bases between them. This chain's CDR3 is CASSQEAGRPEKLFF. As DNA, the CDR3 is TGCGCCAGCAGCCAAGAGGCGGGGCGTCCTGAAAAACTGTTTTTT.

This clone was counted once. The chain is built from TRBV7-9 and TRBJ2-7; 9 nucleotides align to TRBD1. Germline trimming cut 6 bases from V and 4 bases from J; bases unmatched to any gene: 10. The CDR3 extends over 15 amino acids. The V gene's germline CDR1 is SEHNR and CDR2 FQNEAQ (reference sequence). This CDR3 is CASSSSGTGTYEQYF. CDR3 bases: TGTGCCAGCAGTTCTTCCGGGACAGGGACTTACGAGCAGTACTTC.

The table lists this clone with a few counts. The J gene is TRBJ2-2, the V gene TRBV4-3; no clear D. The germline V gene encodes CDR1 LGHNA and CDR2 YSLEER. The length of the CDR3 is 14 residues. V lost 1 base, J lost 7 bases, and 10 bases lay in between. DNA of the CDR3: TGCGCCAGCAGCCAAGCCCGGGTAGTCGGGGAGCTGTTTTTT. Amino acids: CASSQARVVGELFF.

The chain recombines TRBV6-4 with TRBJ1-4; D remains ambiguous. The CDR3 has 13 amino acids. Germline V CDR1 and CDR2: MRHNA, SNTAGT. Trimming stripped 6 bases from V and 3 bases from J, with 8 bases between. The CDR3 reads CASSQEANEKLFF. In nucleotides, the CDR3 is TGTGCCAGCAGCCAGGAGGCTAATGAAAAACTGTTTTTT.

The chain has TRBV7-3 and TRBJ2-2, with 7 bases aligning to TRBD1. This CDR3 region has 13 residues. V lost 5 bases and J lost 5; bases outside the gene matches: 2. Germline CDR1 reads SGHTA; CDR2 reads FQGTGA. CDR3 in DNA: TGTGCCAGCAGCGCGACAGGGACCGGGGAGCTGTTTTTT. Translation gives CASSATGTGELFF.

The rearrangement uses TRBV7-8 and TRBJ1-5; TRBD1 might be the D (6 bases). CDR1 is SGHVS, CDR2 FQNEAQ, per germline. V was shortened by 0 bases and J by 2 bases, with 20 bases between the two germline ends. The CDR3 contains 19 residues. CDR3 DNA: TGTGCCAGCAGCTTAGCGCTGGGGGCGGCCGGATTTGGCAATCAGCCCCAGCATTTT. This gives the protein CASSLALGAAGFGNQPQHF.

This clone was detected a few times. V and J are TRBV5-4 and TRBJ2-6; tentatively, D is TRBD1 (5 bases). V dropped 3 bases and J dropped 2 bases, with 12 bases sitting between them. Germline V CDR1 and CDR2: SGHNT, YYREEE (reference sequence). The CDR3 consists of 16 residues. The CDR3 loop reads CASSSTQGTGANVLTF. DNA of the CDR3: TGTGCCAGCAGCTCGACTCAGGGAACTGGGGCCAACGTCCTGACTTTC.

This clone was counted a single time. This chain joins TRBV5-1 and TRBJ1-3, with D maybe TRBD1 (5 bases). With 3 bases removed from V and 1 base from J, the gap between germline ends came to 11 bases. CDR1 is SGHRS and CDR2 is YFSETQ in the germline V gene. This CDR3 contains 15 residues. CDR3 amino acids: CASSSQGWSGNTIYF. Here the CDR3 DNA reads TGCGCCAGCAGCTCTCAGGGTTGGTCTGGAAACACCATATATTTT.

CDR3 sequence reads: CASSYSTVTEAFF. CDR3 DNA sequence: TGTGCCAGCAGTTATAGTACAGTCACTGAAGCTTTCTTT. The chain uses TRBV6-5 and TRBJ1-1; D gene ambiguous. Per the germline V gene, CDR1 is MNHEY and CDR2 is SVGAGI. V was cut by 3 bases and J by 4 bases, with 9 bases left in between. The CDR3 runs to 13 residues.

The CDR3 spells CASTPYPNTGELFF. The CDR3 DNA reads as TGCGCCAGCACCCCCTACCCGAACACCGGGGAGCTGTTTTTT. This chain connects TRBV5-1 to TRBJ2-2, with unresolved D. This CDR3 comprises 14 residues. The germline gives CDR1 SGHRS, CDR2 YFSETQ. Between the trimmed V and J ends, which lost 6 bases and 0 bases, there was a span of 9 bases. The full variable domain, completed using reference TRBV5-1 and TRBJ2-2, is KAGVTQTPRYLIKTRGQQVTLSCSPISGHRSVSWYQQTPGQGLQFLFEYFSETQRNKGNFPGRFSGRQFSNSRSEMNVSTLELGDSALYLCASTPYPNTGELFFGEGSRLTVL.

The chain is built from TRBV9 and TRBJ1-4; D is undetermined. The germline V gene has CDR1 SGDLS and CDR2 YYNGEE. The CDR3 is 15 residues long. The V and J ends lost 4 bases and 1 base respectively, with 11 bases between them. The DNA of the CDR3 is TGTGCCAGCAGCAGGGCCGAGGGAACTAATGAAAAACTGTTTTTT. Translating gives CASSRAEGTNEKLFF.

The rearrangement joins TRBV5-4 to TRBJ2-5; D may be TRBD2 (6 bases). CDR1 and CDR2 from the germline V gene are SGHNT and YYREEE (reference sequence). V was pared by 4 bases and J by 11 bases, with 27 bases between. This CDR3 is 16 amino acids long. This chain's CDR3 is CASSSTRIGGAGEQYF. The DNA of the CDR3 is TGTGCCAGCAGCAGTACGAGGATCGGGGGTGCCGGGGAGCAGTACTTC.

The chain couples TRBV7-9 to TRBJ1-1; D remains ambiguous. Trimming removed 2 bases from V and 1 base from J, with 8 bases in between. The V gene's germline CDR1 is SEHNR and CDR2 FQNEAQ (reference sequence). This CDR3 contains 14 residues. DNA for the CDR3: TGTGCCAGCAGCTTAAGCGGAACGAACACTGAAGCTTTCTTT. It translates to CASSLSGTNTEAFF.

The chain carries TRBV20-1 and TRBJ2-1; tentatively, D is TRBD1 (6 bases). The V end was cut by 6 bases, the J end by 7 bases, with 10 bases between. CDR1 DFQATT and CDR2 SNEGSKA come from the germline V gene (reference sequence). The CDR3 has 11 residues. The CDR3 DNA is TGCAGTGCGGACAGCCCTAATGAGCAGTTCTTC. Its translation is CSADSPNEQFF.

This clone was seen more than once but under ten times. The rearrangement joins TRBV6-5 to TRBJ2-7; weak D call: TRBD2 (6 bases). This CDR3 is 13 amino acids long. The V end lost 7 bases, the J end lost 7 bases, and 17 bases lay between the germline ends. Germline V gene sequence: CDR1 MNHEY, CDR2 SVGAGI. Written as DNA, the CDR3 is TGTGCCAGCAACCCACCCGGGGGAGCGGAGCAGTACTTC. Protein: CASNPPGGAEQYF.

This clone showed up just a few times. J is TRBJ1-3 and V is TRBV21-1; the D call in the table, TRBD1, was not verified against the DNA. TRBV21-1 is flagged as a pseudogene. The CDR3 consists of 19 residues. Here the CDR3 reads CASSKGQGPKFYSGNTIYF. The CDR3 nucleotides read TGTGCCAGCAGCAAAGGGCAGGGGCCTAAATTTTACTCTGGAAACACCATATATTTT.

This sequence joins TRBV30 and TRBJ1-3, with 10 nucleotides matching TRBD1. Germline V lookup: CDR1 GTSNPN, CDR2 SVGIG (reference sequence). This CDR3 comprises 14 residues. With 8 bases clipped from V and 4 bases from J, the junction kept 8 bases outside the gene matches. The CDR3 DNA reads as TGTGCCAGCCGGGACAGGGGAGTAGGAAACACCATATATTTT. Translated, it gives CASRDRGVGNTIYF.

This clone has only a few counts. The chain couples TRBV7-5 to TRBJ1-5. TRBV7-5 is noted as a pseudogene. CDR3 length: 14 residues. The CDR3 spells CARRREGSNQPQHF. The CDR3 region has the DNA TGTGCCAGGCGCAGGGAGGGTAGCAATCAGCCCCAGCATTTT.

To note about this clone: The germline gene is not matched at one end of the junction; a read error may be the cause. The chain recombines TRBV6-4 with TRBJ2-1; possible D gene TRBD2, 7 bases. This CDR3 has 13 amino acids. The V gene's germline CDR1 is MRHNA and CDR2 SNTAGT. The CDR3 DNA sequence: TGTACCAGCAGTGACCGGGGGGCCGATGAGCAGTTCTTC. Translating it yields CTSSDRGADEQFF.

J is TRBJ1-1 and V is TRBV9, with 8 bases lining up with TRBD1. The CDR3 is 13 amino acids. J was trimmed by 7 bases and V by 0 bases; bases with no gene match: 2. Germline V gives CDR1 SGDLS, CDR2 YYNGEE. The CDR3 nucleotides read TGTGCCAGCAGCGTAGCAGGGGGCGGTGAAGCTTTCTTT. Amino acid sequence: CASSVAGGGEAFF.